A selection of T cell receptor beta chains follows, all from one sample in a study of shared clonotypes between healthy human individuals. The method was immunoSEQ multiplex PCR; TCRdb's version includes in-frame clones alone and lacks a portion of them. The sample lists 1,400,000 or so clones, around 98.5% occurring once. Sequencing was done on a sample of naive CD4+ T cells sorted from blood. The receptors were gathered from a man younger than 45 in good health. The CDR3 runs from the conserved cysteine through the conserved F or W. The order of the fields is CDR3 protein, CDR3 DNA, V gene, D gene, clone size, J gene. A D gene is named only where the DNA matches it firmly. For some rows the clone size is stated as once, few or many, or as a class when expanded; others skip it.

cdr3_aa: CASSPANRGRGETQYF
cdr3_nt: TGTGCCAGCTCACCAGCCAACAGGGGGCGAGGTGAGACCCAGTACTTC
v_call: TRBV18
d_call: TRBD1
clone_size: NA
j_call: TRBJ2-5

cdr3_aa: CASSYRTYSEQYF
cdr3_nt: TGTGCCAGCAGTTACCGGACCTACAGCGAGCAGTACTTC
v_call: TRBV6-5
d_call: NA
clone_size: NA
j_call: TRBJ2-7

cdr3_aa: CASSLVPLLAGGDTQYF
cdr3_nt: TGCGCCAGCAGCTTGGTCCCTCTACTAGCGGGAGGAGATACGCAGTATTTT
v_call: TRBV5-1
d_call: TRBD2
clone_size: NA
j_call: TRBJ2-3

cdr3_aa: CASSHPTRTGELFF
cdr3_nt: TGCGCCAGCAGCCACCCGACGAGGACCGGGGAGCTGTTTTTT
v_call: TRBV4-1
d_call: NA
clone_size: NA
j_call: TRBJ2-2

cdr3_aa: CASQYRGNTEAFF
cdr3_nt: TGTGCCAGCCAATACAGGGGGAACACTGAAGCTTTCTTT
v_call: TRBV5-5
d_call: TRBD1
clone_size: NA
j_call: TRBJ1-1

cdr3_aa: CASSFRDGGDQPQHF
cdr3_nt: TGTGCCAGCAGCTTCCGGGACGGGGGGGATCAGCCCCAGCATTTT
v_call: TRBV5-6
d_call: NA
clone_size: NA
j_call: TRBJ1-5

cdr3_aa: CAWSLVQEFSETQYF
cdr3_nt: TGTGCCTGGAGTCTGGTTCAGGAGTTCTCTGAGACCCAGTACTTC
v_call: TRBV30
d_call: NA
clone_size: NA
j_call: TRBJ2-5

cdr3_aa: CASSADRDSYEQYF
cdr3_nt: TGTGCCAGCAGTGCGGACAGGGACTCCTACGAGCAGTACTTC
v_call: TRBV6-1
d_call: TRBD1
clone_size: NA
j_call: TRBJ2-7

cdr3_aa: CASSLWAGGFFCQPQHF
cdr3_nt: TGTGCCAGCAGCTTATGGGCAGGGGGCTTTTTCTGTCAGCCCCAGCATTTT
v_call: TRBV7-3
d_call: TRBD1
clone_size: NA
j_call: TRBJ1-5

cdr3_aa: CASSLGAGVDPEQFF
cdr3_nt: TGTGCCAGCTCACTCGGAGCGGGAGTTGATCCTGAGCAGTTCTTC
v_call: TRBV18
d_call: TRBD2
clone_size: NA
j_call: TRBJ2-1

cdr3_aa: CASRQDTPYEQYF
cdr3_nt: TGTGCCAGCAGGCAAGACACCCCTTACGAGCAGTACTTC
v_call: TRBV28
d_call: NA
clone_size: NA
j_call: TRBJ2-7

cdr3_aa: CASSFGSGSSVEQFF
cdr3_nt: TGTGCCAGCAGCTTCGGGAGCGGGAGCAGCGTTGAGCAGTTCTTC
v_call: TRBV5-4
d_call: TRBD2
clone_size: NA
j_call: TRBJ2-1

cdr3_aa: CASSIGTAIEPQHF
cdr3_nt: TGTGCCAGTAGTATTGGGACCGCTATAGAGCCCCAGCATTTT
v_call: TRBV19
d_call: NA
clone_size: once
j_call: TRBJ1-5

cdr3_aa: CASSLSELAGVSTGELFF
cdr3_nt: TGTGCCAGCAGTTTATCGGAACTAGCGGGAGTTAGCACCGGGGAGCTGTTTTTT
v_call: TRBV27
d_call: TRBD2
clone_size: NA
j_call: TRBJ2-2

cdr3_aa: CASSLGGSSNQPQHF
cdr3_nt: TGTGCCAGCAGCCTAGGGGGTTCGAGCAATCAGCCCCAGCATTTT
v_call: TRBV5-4
d_call: NA
clone_size: NA
j_call: TRBJ1-5

cdr3_aa: CASSSTGAGTGELFF
cdr3_nt: TGTGCCAGCAGTTCGACAGGGGCGGGCACCGGGGAGCTGTTTTTT
v_call: TRBV27
d_call: TRBD1
clone_size: once
j_call: TRBJ2-2

cdr3_aa: CASSVVATGTEAFF
cdr3_nt: TGTGCCAGCAGCGTAGTAGCCACCGGCACTGAAGCTTTCTTT
v_call: TRBV9
d_call: NA
clone_size: NA
j_call: TRBJ1-1

cdr3_aa: CASSQQGGYEQYF
cdr3_nt: TGTGCCAGCAGCCAACAGGGGGGGTACGAGCAGTACTTC
v_call: TRBV6-1
d_call: NA
clone_size: NA
j_call: TRBJ2-7

cdr3_aa: CASSLSGTQYF
cdr3_nt: TGTGCCAGCAGCTTGTCGGGGACCCAGTACTTC
v_call: TRBV5-6
d_call: NA
clone_size: NA
j_call: TRBJ2-5

cdr3_aa: CASSVGPGGETQYF
cdr3_nt: TGTGCCAGCAGCGTAGGTCCAGGGGGGGAGACCCAGTACTTC
v_call: TRBV9
d_call: NA
clone_size: NA
j_call: TRBJ2-5

cdr3_aa: CASSLATSGNYNEQFF
cdr3_nt: TGCGCCAGCAGCTTAGCGACTAGCGGGAACTACAATGAGCAGTTCTTC
v_call: TRBV5-1
d_call: TRBD2
clone_size: NA
j_call: TRBJ2-1

cdr3_aa: CATSREVAFGLAGENEQFF
cdr3_nt: TGTGCCACCAGCAGAGAGGTGGCCTTTGGGCTAGCGGGAGAAAATGAGCAGTTCTTC
v_call: TRBV15
d_call: TRBD2
clone_size: NA
j_call: TRBJ2-1

cdr3_aa: CASTPTRSPYNEQFF
cdr3_nt: TGTGCCAGCACACCCACAAGGTCTCCCTACAATGAGCAGTTCTTC
v_call: TRBV5-6
d_call: NA
clone_size: once
j_call: TRBJ2-1